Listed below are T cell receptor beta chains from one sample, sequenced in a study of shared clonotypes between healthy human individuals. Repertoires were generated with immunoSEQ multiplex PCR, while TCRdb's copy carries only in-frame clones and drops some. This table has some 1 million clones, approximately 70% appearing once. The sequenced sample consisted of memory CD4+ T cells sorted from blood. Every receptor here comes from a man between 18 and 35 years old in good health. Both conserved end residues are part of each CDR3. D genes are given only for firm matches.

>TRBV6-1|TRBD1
CASSEGIRTGGEDTQYF
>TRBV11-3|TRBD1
CASSLDRGETQYF
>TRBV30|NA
CAWRTDNEKLFF
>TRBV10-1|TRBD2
CASSEGASGSKDTGELFF
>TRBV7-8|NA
CASSFRSQLAKNIQYF
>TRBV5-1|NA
CASSLAALNTEAFF
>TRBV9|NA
CASSVGNAQETQYF
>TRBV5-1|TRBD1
CASSLGTGAENEQFF
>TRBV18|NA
CASSDQGWNYGYTF
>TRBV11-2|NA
CASSHDTDTQYF
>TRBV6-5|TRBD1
CASSPGRGYGYTF
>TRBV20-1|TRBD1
CSAGQVDGYTF
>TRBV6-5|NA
CASRTRGTTGELFF
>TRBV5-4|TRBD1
CASSWTGGGHPEAFF
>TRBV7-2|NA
CASSLGRTVSPSNIQYF
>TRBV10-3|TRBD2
CATAGSGITDTQYF
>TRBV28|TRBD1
CASSPGQDSAQHF
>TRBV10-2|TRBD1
CASSGGTGGIDTQYF
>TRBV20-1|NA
CSAVDREAFF
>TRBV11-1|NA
CASSLNSKETQYF
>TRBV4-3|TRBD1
CASSQDLTGDFYEQYF
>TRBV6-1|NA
CASSAGGGRKDTQYF
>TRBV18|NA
CASSPAGQYNEQFF
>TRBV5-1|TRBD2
CASSLALAGGMSTQYF
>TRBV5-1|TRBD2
CASSLRRAGDTDTQYF
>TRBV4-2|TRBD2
CASSQAGGYQETQYF
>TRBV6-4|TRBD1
CASRHTTGGNQPQHF
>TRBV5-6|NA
CASSFDSTDTQYF
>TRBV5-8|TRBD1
CASSLPGQPTQYF
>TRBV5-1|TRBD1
CASSYGQGRDNEQFF
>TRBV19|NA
CASSIDRGHPCGETQYF
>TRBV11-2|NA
CASSLEVRGHEQYF
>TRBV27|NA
CASTPWAGSPYEQYF
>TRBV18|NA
CASSGGEGRAFF
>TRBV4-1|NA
CASSQVPQASYEQYF
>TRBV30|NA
CAWRGGLTGELFF
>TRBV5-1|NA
CASTTGYLDSPLHF
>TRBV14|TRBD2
CASAPLAGYQETQYF
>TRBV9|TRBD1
CASGQGANIYNSPLHF
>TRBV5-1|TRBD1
CASSPGGTNEKLFF
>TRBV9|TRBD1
CASSADRGATDTQYF
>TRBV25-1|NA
CASSGGDRSPLHF
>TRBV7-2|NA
CASSLVSSPGKLFF
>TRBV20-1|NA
CSARDLATQYF
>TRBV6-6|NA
CASSPAGNTIYF